These 2 T cell receptor beta chains were all obtained from the same sample, sequenced in a study of blood T cell repertoires in COVID-19. Measured with immunoSEQ multiplex PCR; TCRdb has only the in-frame clones, and not every one. The sample includes 220,000 or so clones, roughly 75% seen only once; the top ten take around 5.4%. Sequencing was performed on peripheral blood. The receptors originated from a woman aged 65 to 85 with acute or convalescent COVID-19.

The J gene is TRBJ2-3, the V gene TRBV5-1; 9 bases match TRBD2. Germline CDR1 and CDR2: SGHRS and YFSETQ. The CDR3 has 14 residues. V lost 2 bases, J lost 4 bases, and 2 bases stayed unmatched. CDR3 residues: CASSLGTSPDTQYF. CDR3 DNA: TGCGCCAGCAGCTTAGGGACTAGCCCAGATACGCAGTATTTT.

V gene TRBV5-5 combines with J gene TRBJ1-5; D gene unclear. Germline V gene data show CDR1 as SGHKS and CDR2 as YYEKEE (reference sequence). The CDR3 totals 14 residues. The ends were cut back, 0 bases at V and 6 bases at J, with 10 bases in the middle. The CDR3 loop reads CASSLAVSGQPQHF. CDR3 coding DNA: TGTGCCAGCAGCTTGGCCGTCTCCGGTCAGCCCCAGCATTTT.